These 10 T cell receptor beta chains originate from one sample sequenced in a study of cytomegalovirus exposure and HLA in healthy donors. The repertoire was sequenced with immunoSEQ multiplex PCR; TCRdb's copy has only in-frame clones and lacks some. The data show roughly 60,000 clones, with 90% to 95% seen just once and 5.8% held by the top ten. The sequencing sample was made of PBMCs. The receptors shown here come from a woman aged 18-30 years in good health and CMV-seropositive.

This clone was counted once. The chain employs TRBV5-1 and TRBJ2-7; TRBD1 is a possible D gene (5 bases). Germline V gives CDR1 SGHRS, CDR2 YFSETQ. The CDR3 has 15 amino acids. The V end lost 3 bases, the J end lost 6 bases, and 19 bases lay between the germline ends. Written as DNA, the CDR3 is TGCGCCAGCAGCTCGGATGGGGCCCCCTACCCCGAGCAGTACTTC. Amino acids: CASSSDGAPYPEQYF.

V is TRBV30 and J is TRBJ2-1, with D unresolved. V lost 4 bases and J lost 3, with 10 bases in between. This CDR3 contains 13 residues. Germline V CDR1 and CDR2: GTSNPN, SVGIG (reference sequence). The CDR3 nucleotides read TGTGCCTGGAAGTACATCCTCTACAATGAGCAGTTCTTC. Translating gives CAWKYILYNEQFF.

This chain connects TRBV5-1 to TRBJ1-1, with TRBD1 matching 7 bases. This CDR3 is 17 amino acids long. V was clipped by 1 base and J by 3 bases; unmatched bases: 12. Per germline, CDR1 SGHRS and CDR2 YFSETQ. The CDR3 region has the DNA TGCGCCAGCAGCTTGAGGGGGCGCGCTCACTTGTACACTGAAGCTTTCTTT. Its protein is CASSLRGRAHLYTEAFF.

The genes are TRBV29-1 and TRBJ1-2; D possibly corresponds to TRBD1 (5 bases). Germline V gene data show CDR1 as SQVTM and CDR2 as ANQGSEA. With 4 bases removed from V and 8 bases from J, the gap between germline ends came to 11 bases. The CDR3 is made up of 11 amino acids. The CDR3: CSVAHGGGYTF. The DNA for the CDR3 is TGCAGCGTTGCACACGGGGGGGGCTACACCTTC.

This chain links TRBV7-2 with TRBJ2-2; 14 bases are shared with TRBD2. Germline V gene sequence: CDR1 SGHTA, CDR2 FQGNSA. V lost 2 bases, J lost 6 bases, and 2 bases stayed unmatched. CDR3 size: 16 residues. This CDR3 reads CASSLTTSGGAGELFF. Written as DNA, the CDR3 is TGTGCCAGCAGCTTAACGACTAGCGGGGGGGCCGGGGAGCTGTTTTTT.

CDR3 sequence (DNA): TGTGCCAGCAGTCCCACCTGGGGGAGGGAGACCCAGTACTTC. Translating it yields CASSPTWGRETQYF. The V and J genes are TRBV28 and TRBJ2-5; TRBD2 might be the D (6 bases). CDR1 and CDR2 (germline): MDHEN, SYDVKM. V was pared by 5 bases and J by 5 bases, with 15 bases between. The length of the CDR3 is 14 residues. Variable domain in full (rest from reference TRBV28 and TRBJ2-5): DVKVTQSSRYLVKRTGEKVFLECVQDMDHENMFWYRQDPGLGLRLIYFSYDVKMKEKGDIPEGYSVSREKKERFSLILESASTNQTSMYLCASSPTWGRETQYFGPGTRLLVL.

The J gene is TRBJ2-3, the V gene TRBV6-1; TRBD2 matches 7 bases. CDR1 is MNHNS, CDR2 SASEGT, per germline. The CDR3 runs to 16 residues. V trimming: 4 bases; J trimming: 2 bases; junction bases outside the gene matches: 9. The CDR3 DNA reads TGTGCCAGCAGTGTGGTCGTGGGGGGGGTCACAGATACGCAGTATTTT. The encoded protein is CASSVVVGGVTDTQYF.

The chain couples TRBV6-5 to TRBJ2-5, with TRBD1 identical over 7 bases. This CDR3 has 12 residues. V trimming: 5 bases; J trimming: 5 bases; junction bases outside the gene matches: 2. Germline V gives CDR1 MNHEY, CDR2 SVGAGI. CDR3 in DNA: TGTGCCAGCAGTATCAGGGGGGAGACCCAGTACTTC. It specifies CASSIRGETQYF.

The chain uses TRBV5-1 and TRBJ1-1; 7 bases map to TRBD1. The CDR3 totals 15 residues. The germline CDR1 and CDR2 sequences are SGHRS and YFSETQ. The V and J ends lost 0 bases and 2 bases, in that order; junction bases with no gene match: 4. Written as DNA, the CDR3 is TGCGCCAGCAGCTTGGAGACAGGGACAAACACTGAAGCTTTCTTT. Amino acid sequence: CASSLETGTNTEAFF. Complete variable domain (other parts from reference TRBV5-1 and TRBJ1-1): KAGVTQTPRYLIKTRGQQVTLSCSPISGHRSVSWYQQTPGQGLQFLFEYFSETQRNKGNFPGRFSGRQFSNSRSEMNVSTLELGDSALYLCASSLETGTNTEAFFGQGTRLTVV.

This chain uses TRBV13 with TRBJ1-1, with 7 bases aligning to TRBD1. Germline loops: CDR1 PRHDT, CDR2 FYEKMQ (reference sequence). CDR3 length: 15 amino acids. Trimming cost V 5 bases and J 4 bases; bases outside gene matches: 10. CDR3 sequence (DNA): TGTGCCAGCAGCGCAGACAGGGCCGGGAGCACTGAAGCTTTCTTT. This translates into CASSADRAGSTEAFF.